One sample yielded the 25 T cell receptor beta chains listed below, sequenced in a study of Ad26.COV2.S vaccination and SARS-CoV-2 variants. Libraries were prepared by immunoSEQ multiplex PCR; TCRdb keeps only in-frame clonotypes and omits some of them. The sample includes about 680,000 clones, more than 80% of them seen just once. Treatment described: around 19 received Ad26.COV2.S at low or high dose, single or two shots; 5 received placebo; per-sample allocation not given. All samples were drawn on day 63, counting from the first vaccine or placebo injection. The specimen was peripheral blood, collected in a trial of Ad26.COV2.S vaccine versus placebo. The receptor set was obtained from a person between 18 and 60 years old who received the Ad26.COV2.S COVID-19 vaccine or a placebo.

V usage is TRBV3-1 (or the pseudogene TRBV3-2) and J usage is TRBJ2-1; D is undetermined. CDR3 length equals 16 residues. The V gene lost 0 bases and the J gene lost 0 bases, with 9 bases spanning the gap. Per the germline V gene, CDR1 is LGHDT and CDR2 is YNNKEL (reference sequence). The CDR3 here is CASSQDALFSYNEQFF. CDR3 DNA sequence: TGTGCCAGCAGCCAAGATGCCTTATTCTCCTACAATGAGCAGTTCTTC.

The V gene is TRBV5-1, the J gene TRBJ2-2; 11 nucleotides align to TRBD1. From germline, CDR1 is SGHRS and CDR2 YFSETQ. The CDR3 has 16 residues. V shed 0 bases and J 6 bases; nucleotides not matched to a gene: 4. CDR3 in amino acids: CASSLGDRGKPGELFF. CDR3 sequence (DNA): TGCGCCAGCAGCTTGGGGGACAGGGGGAAGCCCGGGGAGCTGTTTTTT. The full variable domain, in which reference TRBV5-1 and TRBJ2-2 provide the parts outside the CDR3, is KAGVTQTPRYLIKTRGQQVTLSCSPISGHRSVSWYQQTPGQGLQFLFEYFSETQRNKGNFPGRFSGRQFSNSRSEMNVSTLELGDSALYLCASSLGDRGKPGELFFGEGSRLTVL.

The CDR3 reads CASSQAGTLEAFF. Here the CDR3 DNA reads TGTGCCAGCAGCCAAGCCGGGACACTTGAAGCTTTCTTT. V and J are TRBV14 and TRBJ1-1, with D perhaps matching TRBD1 (6 bases). The length of the CDR3 is 13 residues. CDR1 and CDR2 from the germline V gene are SGHDN and FVKESK. V was pared by 1 base and J by 7 bases, with 10 bases between.

In DNA, the CDR3 is TGTGCCATCAGTGAGTCAATTGGTGAGGCAGGAAACTATGGCTACACCTTC. It translates to CAISESIGEAGNYGYTF. The chain uses TRBV10-3 and TRBJ1-2; no definite D call. Germline V lookup: CDR1 ENHRY, CDR2 SYGVKD. CDR3 length: 17 residues. Trimming removed 0 bases at V and 2 bases at J, with 16 bases between.

The chain employs TRBV19 and TRBJ2-1; TRBD2 agrees at 11 bases. The CDR3 is 15 amino acids. V lost 6 bases, J lost 6 bases, and 7 bases stayed unmatched. From germline, CDR1 is LNHDA and CDR2 SQIVND (reference sequence). The CDR3 is CASSHETSGSNEQFF. The CDR3 DNA is TGTGCCAGTAGCCACGAAACTAGCGGGAGCAATGAGCAGTTCTTC.

The chain is built from TRBV6-5 and TRBJ2-7; no definite D call. Per the germline V gene, CDR1 is MNHEY and CDR2 is SVGAGI. Deletions cut 2 bases from V and 3 bases from J, with 8 bases between. The CDR3 sequence is 13 residues long. The CDR3 sequence: CASSYAQIYEQYF. CDR3 nucleotides: TGTGCCAGCAGTTACGCCCAAATCTACGAGCAGTACTTC.

The J gene is TRBJ1-1, the V gene TRBV6-1, with TRBD1 as a possible D gene (5 bases). V was trimmed by 2 bases and J by 6 bases, leaving 16 bases between them. This CDR3 contains 15 residues. Germline V gene lookup returns CDR1 MNHNS and CDR2 SASEGT. CDR3 nucleotide sequence: TGTGCCAGCAGTGAATTAGGGGCGCATAAATCTGAAGCTTTCTTT. This translates into CASSELGAHKSEAFF.

CDR3 nucleotide sequence: TGTGCCAGCAGCCCAGAATGGGCGTCAGATACGCAGTATTTT. Protein sequence: CASSPEWASDTQYF. The J gene is TRBJ2-3, the V gene TRBV7-2; no reliable D call. Between the trimmed V and J ends, which lost 5 bases and 4 bases, there was a span of 13 bases. Per the germline V gene, CDR1 is SGHTA and CDR2 is FQGNSA. This CDR3 spans 14 amino acids.

The chain uses TRBV30 and TRBJ1-4; weak D call: TRBD1 (6 bases). Trimming left V 4 bases short and J 8 bases short, with 20 bases between. Germline values: CDR1 GTSNPN, CDR2 SVGIG (reference sequence). This CDR3 has 15 residues. DNA of the CDR3: TGTGCCTGGAATATGGGGTCAGGGGAGGGAGAAAAACTGTTTTTT. Its translation is CAWNMGSGEGEKLFF.

The chain combines TRBV7-9 with TRBJ2-1; TRBD1 aligns across 12 bases. Per the germline V gene, CDR1 is SEHNR and CDR2 is FQNEAQ (reference sequence). V lost 5 bases to trimming and J lost 3 bases; unmatched junction nucleotides: 5. The CDR3 is made up of 16 amino acids. The CDR3 DNA reads as TGTGCCAGCAGCCCCGGGACAGGGGGCTTCTACAATGAGCAGTTCTTC. Its translation is CASSPGTGGFYNEQFF.

The chain joins TRBV18 to TRBJ2-1; TRBD2 agrees at 7 bases. The CDR3 sequence is 15 residues long. V dropped 5 bases and J dropped 0; count of bases not matched to a gene: 4. Germline V gene lookup returns CDR1 KGHSH and CDR2 LQKENI. CDR3 protein: CASSGLVSSYNEQFF. The CDR3 region has the DNA TGTGCCAGCTCAGGACTAGTCAGCTCCTACAATGAGCAGTTCTTC.

This chain joins TRBV19 and TRBJ2-7; D remains unclear. CDR1 LNHDA and CDR2 SQIVND come from the germline V gene (reference sequence). The CDR3 spans 15 residues. Trimming took off 1 base at V and 2 bases at J, with 12 bases between the two ends. The CDR3 is CASSIAQVGPYEQYF. DNA for the CDR3: TGTGCCAGTAGTATAGCCCAGGTTGGGCCCTACGAGCAGTACTTC.

The chain is built from TRBV9 and TRBJ1-2; no reliable D call. The length of the CDR3 is 13 residues. V was cut by 4 bases and J by 1 base, with 8 bases left in between. Germline loops: CDR1 SGDLS, CDR2 YYNGEE. CDR3: CASSSRHNYGYTF. CDR3 bases: TGTGCCAGCAGCTCAAGACATAACTATGGCTACACCTTC.

This chain links TRBV11-3 with TRBJ2-3; perhaps TRBD1 as D (5 bases). Germline V gene lookup returns CDR1 SGHNT and CDR2 YENEEA. V lost 5 bases and J 6 bases, leaving 12 bases between the germline ends. This CDR3 region has 13 residues. For the CDR3, the DNA is TGTGCCAGCAGCGAAGGCAGGGTTGATACGCAGTATTTT. Amino acids: CASSEGRVDTQYF.

The chain has TRBV11-2 and TRBJ1-4; TRBD1 matches at 9 bases. V lost 3 bases, J lost 8 bases, and 16 bases stayed unmatched. The CDR3 sequence is 18 residues long. From germline, CDR1 is SGHAT and CDR2 FQNNGV. The DNA for the CDR3 is TGTGCCAGCAGCTTCGGCAACGCACAGGGGGCGTCGAGGGAAAAACTGTTTTTT. Protein: CASSFGNAQGASREKLFF.

This clone was detected a few times. The chain is built from TRBV7-8 and TRBJ2-2; D possibly corresponds to TRBD2 (6 bases). The CDR3 has 16 amino acids. Per germline, CDR1 SGHVS and CDR2 FQNEAQ. With 1 base removed from V and 3 bases from J, the gap between germline ends came to 12 bases. The CDR3 protein is CASSLDFREYTGELFF. CDR3 sequence (DNA): TGTGCCAGCAGCTTAGATTTCCGGGAGTACACCGGGGAGCTGTTTTTT.

The V call is TRBV5-8, the J call TRBJ2-7; D is undetermined. Germline V gives CDR1 SGHTS, CDR2 YDEGEE. This CDR3 is built from 13 residues. Trimming took off 4 bases at V and 0 bases at J, with 8 bases between the two ends. The CDR3 nucleotides read TGTGCCAGCAGCCTGATGATCTCCTACGAGCAGTACTTC. Amino acid sequence: CASSLMISYEQYF.

V is TRBV7-2 and J is TRBJ2-7; 8 nucleotides line up with TRBD1. The V gene end was trimmed by 5 bases and the J gene end by 5 bases; junction bases not matched to a gene: 8. The CDR3 extends over 14 amino acids. Per germline, CDR1 SGHTA and CDR2 FQGNSA. The CDR3 reads CASSLRDRPHEQYF. CDR3 in DNA: TGTGCCAGCAGCCTCCGGGACAGGCCTCACGAGCAGTACTTC.

The V call is TRBV6-5, the J call TRBJ2-3, with 13 nucleotides matching TRBD2. V dropped 5 bases and J dropped 4; count of bases not matched to a gene: 3. Germline V gene data show CDR1 as MNHEY and CDR2 as SVGAGI. The CDR3 is 15 amino acids. CDR3 residues: CASSRTSGSADTQYF. In nucleotides, the CDR3 is TGTGCCAGCAGTAGGACTAGCGGGAGTGCAGATACGCAGTATTTT.

The chain employs TRBV24-1 and TRBJ2-1; TRBD1 is a possible D gene (6 bases). CDR3 length equals 14 residues. Trimming cost V 9 bases and J 7 bases, with 18 bases left between them. CDR1 is KGHDR, CDR2 SFDVKD, per germline. Written as DNA, the CDR3 is TGTGCCACCCGCGCTTCTCAGGGGCGAAATGAGCAGTTCTTC. The encoded protein is CATRASQGRNEQFF.

The chain is built from TRBV7-5 and TRBJ2-3; the table gives TRBD2 as D, unverified against the DNA. TRBV7-5 is flagged as a pseudogene. CDR3 length: 17 amino acids. The CDR3 sequence: CARSLAAREGLRDTQYF. CDR3 nucleotide sequence: TGTGCCAGAAGCTTAGCTGCGCGGGAGGGCCTAAGGGATACGCAGTATTTT.

The chain carries TRBV19 and TRBJ2-6, with D possibly being TRBD2 (6 bases). V lost 3 bases to trimming and J lost 2 bases, with 11 bases between them. Germline values: CDR1 LNHDA, CDR2 SQIVND (reference sequence). CDR3 length equals 16 residues. In DNA, the CDR3 is TGTGCCAGTAGTATCGGGGGTCTTACTGGGGCCAACGTCCTGACTTTC. This sequence encodes CASSIGGLTGANVLTF.

The V gene is TRBV14, the J gene TRBJ1-2; D is uncertain. CDR3 length: 16 residues. Per germline, CDR1 SGHDN and CDR2 FVKESK. The V and J ends lost 2 bases and 4 bases respectively, with 17 bases between them. The DNA of the CDR3 is TGTGCCAGCAGCCAAATCAAATCGGAAAGATCCTATGGCTACACCTTC. Translated, it gives CASSQIKSERSYGYTF.

The genes are TRBV9 and TRBJ2-2; D not certain. Trimming removed 0 bases from V and 0 bases from J, with 6 bases in between. The CDR3 contains 15 residues. Germline V gene lookup returns CDR1 SGDLS and CDR2 YYNGEE. The CDR3 reads CASSVARSNTGELFF. The CDR3 nucleotides read TGTGCCAGCAGCGTAGCCAGGTCGAACACCGGGGAGCTGTTTTTT.

The chain uses TRBV19 and TRBJ1-6, with D hard to call. CDR1 is LNHDA and CDR2 is SQIVND in the germline V gene (reference sequence). The CDR3 is made up of 14 amino acids. The V and J ends lost 6 bases and 1 base respectively, with 7 bases between them. Here the CDR3 reads CASREASYNSPLHF. For the CDR3, the DNA is TGTGCCAGTAGGGAGGCATCCTATAATTCACCCCTCCACTTT.